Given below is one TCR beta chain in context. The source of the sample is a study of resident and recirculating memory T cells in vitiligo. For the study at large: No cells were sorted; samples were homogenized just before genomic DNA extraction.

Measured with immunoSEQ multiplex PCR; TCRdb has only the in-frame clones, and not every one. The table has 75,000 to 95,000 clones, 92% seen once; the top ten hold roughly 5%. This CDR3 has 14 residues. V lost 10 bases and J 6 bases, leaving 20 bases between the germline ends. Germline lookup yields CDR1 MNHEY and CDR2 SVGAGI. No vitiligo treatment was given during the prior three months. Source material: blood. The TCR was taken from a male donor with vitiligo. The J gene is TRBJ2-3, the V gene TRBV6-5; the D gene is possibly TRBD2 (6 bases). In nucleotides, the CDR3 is TGTGCCACCAAAGTACAGTGGAGGGCTGATACGCAGTATTTT. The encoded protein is CATKVQWRADTQYF.